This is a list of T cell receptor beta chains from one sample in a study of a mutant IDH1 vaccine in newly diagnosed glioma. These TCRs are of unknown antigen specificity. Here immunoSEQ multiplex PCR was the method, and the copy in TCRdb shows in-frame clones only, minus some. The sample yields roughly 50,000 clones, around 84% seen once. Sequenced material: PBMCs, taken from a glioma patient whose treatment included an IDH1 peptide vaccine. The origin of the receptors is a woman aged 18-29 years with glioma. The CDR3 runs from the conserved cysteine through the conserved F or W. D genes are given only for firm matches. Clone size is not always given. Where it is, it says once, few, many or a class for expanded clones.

cdr3_aa: CASSEENKIYEQYF
cdr3_nt: TGTGCCAGCAGTGAAGAGAACAAGATCTACGAGCAGTACTTC
cdr3_length: 14
v_call: TRBV2
clone_size: .
d_call: .
j_call: TRBJ2-7

cdr3_aa: CASSFGGGGYEQYF
cdr3_nt: TGTGCCAGCAGCTTTGGAGGTGGAGGCTACGAGCAGTACTTC
cdr3_length: 14
v_call: TRBV7-6
clone_size: .
d_call: .
j_call: TRBJ2-7

cdr3_aa: CASSEAGGATDTQYF
cdr3_nt: TGTGCCAGCAGTGAAGCCGGGGGGGCCACAGATACGCAGTATTTT
cdr3_length: 15
v_call: TRBV6-1
clone_size: once
d_call: TRBD2
j_call: TRBJ2-3

cdr3_aa: CASSLQGFGGELFF
cdr3_nt: TGTGCCAGCAGCTTACAGGGTTTTGGCGGGGAGCTGTTTTTT
cdr3_length: 14
v_call: TRBV7-3
clone_size: .
d_call: .
j_call: TRBJ2-2

cdr3_aa: CASSFDRGDQGAFF
cdr3_nt: TGTGCCAGCAGCTTCGACAGGGGGGATCAGGGAGCTTTCTTT
cdr3_length: 14
v_call: TRBV11-3
clone_size: .
d_call: TRBD1
j_call: TRBJ1-1

cdr3_aa: CATSSPAGPRTTRANVLTF
cdr3_nt: TGTGCCACCAGCAGCCCTGCTGGCCCAAGGACAACCCGGGCCAACGTCCTGACTTTC
cdr3_length: 19
v_call: TRBV15
clone_size: .
d_call: .
j_call: TRBJ2-6

cdr3_aa: CAWSTLAGLNTGELFF
cdr3_nt: TGTGCCTGGAGTACCTTGGCGGGCCTTAACACCGGGGAGCTGTTTTTT
cdr3_length: 16
v_call: TRBV30
clone_size: .
d_call: .
j_call: TRBJ2-2

cdr3_aa: CASSLAGGTGNTIYF
cdr3_nt: TGTGCCAGCAGCTTGGCCGGGGGAACAGGAAACACCATATATTTT
cdr3_length: 15
v_call: TRBV7-9
clone_size: few
d_call: .
j_call: TRBJ1-3

cdr3_aa: CASRRERGDLSNEQFF
cdr3_nt: TGTGCCAGCAGAAGAGAGCGGGGGGACCTGAGCAATGAGCAGTTCTTC
cdr3_length: 16
v_call: TRBV4-2
clone_size: once
d_call: TRBD2
j_call: TRBJ2-1

cdr3_aa: CASSQARTGTYEQYF
cdr3_nt: TGCGCCAGCAGCCAAGCTAGGACAGGTACCTACGAGCAGTACTTC
cdr3_length: 15
v_call: TRBV4-1
clone_size: .
d_call: TRBD1
j_call: TRBJ2-7

cdr3_aa: CASSLSRQMNTEAFF
cdr3_nt: TGTGCCAGCAGCCTCTCCCGACAAATGAACACTGAAGCTTTCTTT
cdr3_length: 15
v_call: TRBV7-2
clone_size: .
d_call: .
j_call: TRBJ1-1

cdr3_aa: CAIQGAGEAFF
cdr3_nt: TGTGCCATTCAGGGGGCGGGTGAAGCTTTCTTT
cdr3_length: 11
v_call: TRBV6-5
clone_size: .
d_call: TRBD1
j_call: TRBJ1-1

cdr3_aa: CASKEAANSPLHF
cdr3_nt: TGTGCCAGCAAGGAGGCAGCGAATTCACCCCTCCACTTT
cdr3_length: 13
v_call: TRBV7-9
clone_size: .
d_call: .
j_call: TRBJ1-6

cdr3_aa: CASRTFMGAYNSPLHF
cdr3_nt: TGTGCCAGCAGGACCTTCATGGGGGCCTATAATTCACCCCTCCACTTT
cdr3_length: 16
v_call: TRBV27
clone_size: .
d_call: .
j_call: TRBJ1-6

cdr3_aa: CASSFRQYNSPLHF
cdr3_nt: TGTGCCAGCAGCTTTAGACAGTATAATTCACCCCTCCACTTT
cdr3_length: 14
v_call: TRBV5-4
clone_size: .
d_call: .
j_call: TRBJ1-6

cdr3_aa: CASSTRTSGRVGADTQYF
cdr3_nt: TGTGCCAGTAGTACGCGGACTAGCGGGAGGGTTGGAGCAGATACGCAGTATTTT
cdr3_length: 18
v_call: TRBV19
clone_size: .
d_call: TRBD2
j_call: TRBJ2-3

cdr3_aa: CAWVEGKGTDTQYF
cdr3_nt: TGTGCCTGGGTGGAAGGAAAGGGAACAGATACGCAGTATTTT
cdr3_length: 14
v_call: TRBV30
clone_size: .
d_call: .
j_call: TRBJ2-3

cdr3_aa: CASSLSGYGYTF
cdr3_nt: TGTGCCAGCAGCTTGAGTGGCTATGGCTACACCTTC
cdr3_length: 12
v_call: TRBV5-6
clone_size: few
d_call: .
j_call: TRBJ1-2

cdr3_aa: CASSALATVNYGYTF
cdr3_nt: TGTGCCAGCAGTGCCCTAGCGACAGTTAACTATGGCTACACCTTC
cdr3_length: 15
v_call: TRBV25-1
clone_size: .
d_call: .
j_call: TRBJ1-2

cdr3_aa: CASSMQGAGTEAFF
cdr3_nt: TGTGCCAGTAGTATGCAGGGGGCGGGTACTGAAGCTTTCTTT
cdr3_length: 14
v_call: TRBV19
clone_size: .
d_call: TRBD1
j_call: TRBJ1-1

cdr3_aa: CASPPSAGELFF
cdr3_nt: TGTGCCAGCCCCCCTTCCGCCGGGGAGCTGTTTTTT
cdr3_length: 12
v_call: TRBV7-9
clone_size: .
d_call: .
j_call: TRBJ2-2

cdr3_aa: CASSQAYGGSNYGYTF
cdr3_nt: TGTGCCAGCAGCCAAGCGTACGGCGGATCTAACTATGGCTACACCTTC
cdr3_length: 16
v_call: TRBV14
clone_size: .
d_call: .
j_call: TRBJ1-2

cdr3_aa: CASSQRWGYEQYF
cdr3_nt: TGTGCCAGCAGCCAAAGATGGGGCTACGAGCAGTACTTC
cdr3_length: 13
v_call: TRBV14
clone_size: .
d_call: .
j_call: TRBJ2-7

cdr3_aa: CASSAGMKSTGELFF
cdr3_nt: TGTGCCAGCAGCGCAGGTATGAAGAGCACCGGGGAGCTGTTTTTT
cdr3_length: 15
v_call: TRBV11-2
clone_size: .
d_call: .
j_call: TRBJ2-2

cdr3_aa: CAIKDTTSTDTQYF
cdr3_nt: TGTGCCATCAAAGATACAACTAGCACAGATACGCAGTATTTT
cdr3_length: 14
v_call: TRBV10-3
clone_size: .
d_call: .
j_call: TRBJ2-3

cdr3_aa: CASSLEGSRNYGYTF
cdr3_nt: TGTGCCAGCAGCTTGGAGGGCTCAAGGAACTATGGCTACACCTTC
cdr3_length: 15
v_call: TRBV5-6
clone_size: once
d_call: .
j_call: TRBJ1-2

cdr3_aa: CASSLSTPRGTEAFF
cdr3_nt: TGTGCCAGCAGTTTATCAACCCCGAGGGGCACTGAAGCTTTCTTT
cdr3_length: 15
v_call: TRBV27
clone_size: .
d_call: .
j_call: TRBJ1-1

cdr3_aa: CSALMTGLSFF
cdr3_nt: TGCAGCGCCCTCATGACAGGGTTGTCGTTCTTC
cdr3_length: 11
v_call: TRBV29-1
clone_size: .
d_call: TRBD1
j_call: TRBJ2-1

cdr3_aa: CSQKANTGELFF
cdr3_nt: TGCAGCCAAAAAGCGAACACCGGGGAGCTGTTTTTT
cdr3_length: 12
v_call: TRBV29-1
clone_size: .
d_call: .
j_call: TRBJ2-2

cdr3_aa: CSALDSYEQYF
cdr3_nt: TGCAGTGCTTTGGACAGCTACGAGCAGTACTTC
cdr3_length: 11
v_call: TRBV20-1
clone_size: .
d_call: .
j_call: TRBJ2-7

cdr3_aa: CASSYRTGRETQYF
cdr3_nt: TGTGCCAGCAGTTACCGGACAGGGCGCGAGACCCAGTACTTC
cdr3_length: 14
v_call: TRBV5-4
clone_size: .
d_call: TRBD1
j_call: TRBJ2-5

cdr3_aa: CASRHPEGEAAAFF
cdr3_nt: TGTGCCAGCAGACACCCCGAGGGGGAGGCGGCAGCTTTCTTT
cdr3_length: 14
v_call: TRBV7-9
clone_size: few
d_call: .
j_call: TRBJ1-1

cdr3_aa: CATTGDPLAKNIQYF
cdr3_nt: TGTGCCACTACAGGGGACCCTCTAGCCAAAAACATTCAGTACTTC
cdr3_length: 15
v_call: TRBV5-4
clone_size: .
d_call: TRBD1
j_call: TRBJ2-4

cdr3_aa: CASSSGGAGSQETQYF
cdr3_nt: TGCGCCAGCAGCTCGGGGGGAGCGGGGAGCCAAGAGACCCAGTACTTC
cdr3_length: 16
v_call: TRBV5-1
clone_size: .
d_call: TRBD2
j_call: TRBJ2-5

cdr3_aa: CATGQVDQPQHF
cdr3_nt: TGTGCCACCGGACAGGTGGACCAGCCCCAGCATTTT
cdr3_length: 12
v_call: TRBV10-3
clone_size: few
d_call: TRBD1
j_call: TRBJ1-5

cdr3_aa: CASSERSVSTDTQYF
cdr3_nt: TGTGCCAGCAGTGAACGGTCCGTGAGCACAGATACGCAGTATTTT
cdr3_length: 15
v_call: TRBV2
clone_size: .
d_call: .
j_call: TRBJ2-3

cdr3_aa: CASSLGMEFDEKLFF
cdr3_nt: TGTGCCAGCAGCTTGGGAATGGAGTTTGACGAAAAACTGTTTTTT
cdr3_length: 15
v_call: TRBV7-2
clone_size: once
d_call: .
j_call: TRBJ1-4

cdr3_aa: CASSSTGGVGEKLFF
cdr3_nt: TGTGCCAGCAGTTCGACAGGGGGGGTAGGGGAAAAACTGTTTTTT
cdr3_length: 15
v_call: TRBV27
clone_size: .
d_call: TRBD1
j_call: TRBJ1-4

cdr3_aa: CSVLREGDTEAFF
cdr3_nt: TGCAGCGTCCTCAGGGAAGGGGACACTGAAGCTTTCTTT
cdr3_length: 13
v_call: TRBV29-1
clone_size: few
d_call: .
j_call: TRBJ1-1

cdr3_aa: CASSFWGGTGGGYTF
cdr3_nt: TGTGCCAGCAGTTTTTGGGGCGGTACAGGGGGGGGCTACACCTTC
cdr3_length: 15
v_call: TRBV27
clone_size: .
d_call: TRBD1
j_call: TRBJ1-2

cdr3_aa: CASSPRTSGRIGAKNIQYF
cdr3_nt: TGTGCCAGCAGCCCTCGGACTAGCGGGAGAATAGGGGCCAAAAACATTCAGTACTTC
cdr3_length: 19
v_call: TRBV7-9
clone_size: .
d_call: TRBD2
j_call: TRBJ2-4

cdr3_aa: CASSETGGGTEAFF
cdr3_nt: TGTGCCAGCAGCGAGACAGGGGGAGGAACTGAAGCTTTCTTT
cdr3_length: 14
v_call: TRBV7-9
clone_size: .
d_call: TRBD1
j_call: TRBJ1-1

cdr3_aa: CAISGTGKVPIEKLFF
cdr3_nt: TGTGCCATCAGTGGGACAGGGAAGGTTCCGATCGAAAAACTGTTTTTT
cdr3_length: 16
v_call: TRBV10-3
clone_size: .
d_call: TRBD1
j_call: TRBJ1-4

cdr3_aa: CAWSVPTSGRHF
cdr3_nt: TGTGCCTGGAGTGTACCGACTAGCGGGAGACACTTC
cdr3_length: 12
v_call: TRBV30
clone_size: .
d_call: TRBD2
j_call: TRBJ2-7